Below, 25 T cell receptor beta chains from the same sample are listed, as sequenced in a study of blood T cell repertoires in COVID-19. TCRdb's table, derived via immunoSEQ multiplex PCR, lists solely in-frame clones and lacks some. The repertoire consists of approximately 210,000 clones, with 80% to 90% occurring once and the leading ten covering about 8%. Sequencing input: peripheral blood. These receptors came from a woman aged 50 to 60 with active or convalescent COVID-19.

V usage is TRBV2 and J usage is TRBJ2-1, with 11 bases lining up with TRBD1. The CDR3 is 16 amino acids. CDR1 is SNHLY, CDR2 FYNNEI, per germline. V was pared by 5 bases and J by 3 bases, with 6 bases of the junction left unmatched. Written as DNA, the CDR3 is TGTGCCAGCAGTTTTACCGGGACAGGGGGCTACAATGAGCAGTTCTTC. This encodes CASSFTGTGGYNEQFF. Using reference TRBV2 and TRBJ2-1 for the parts outside the CDR3, the full variable domain is EPEVTQTPSHQVTQMGQEVILRCVPISNHLYFYWYRQILGQKVEFLVSFYNNEISEKSEIFDDQFSVERPDGSNFTLKIRSTKLEDSAMYFCASSFTGTGGYNEQFFGPGTRLTVL.

The V call is TRBV18, the J call TRBJ1-6; tentative D call: TRBD1 (6 bases). The V and J ends lost 5 bases and 10 bases respectively, with 15 bases between them. The CDR3 totals 14 residues. Germline CDR1 is KGHSH and CDR2 is LQKENI. The CDR3 nucleotides read TGTGCCAGCTCATCGGACAGTTGGAACTCACCCCTCCACTTT. Translated: CASSSDSWNSPLHF.

The V and J genes are TRBV2 and TRBJ2-3; D ambiguous. This CDR3 spans 11 amino acids. Trimming removed 6 bases from V and 5 bases from J, with 6 bases in between. Germline V gene lookup returns CDR1 SNHLY and CDR2 FYNNEI. The CDR3 region has the DNA TGTGCCAGCAGCTACGTAGATACGCAGTATTTT. Its translation is CASSYVDTQYF. The full variable domain, completed using reference TRBV2 and TRBJ2-3, is EPEVTQTPSHQVTQMGQEVILRCVPISNHLYFYWYRQILGQKVEFLVSFYNNEISEKSEIFDDQFSVERPDGSNFTLKIRSTKLEDSAMYFCASSYVDTQYFGPGTRLTVL.

This chain links TRBV4-1 with TRBJ2-1, with 15 bases matching TRBD2. V dropped 4 bases and J dropped 7; count of bases not matched to a gene: 5. The CDR3 has 16 residues. In germline, CDR1 is MGHRA, CDR2 YSYEKL. DNA of the CDR3: TGCGCCAGCAGCCGGGGACTAGCGGGAGGAGAGAATGAGCAGTTCTTC. Translated: CASSRGLAGGENEQFF.

V is TRBV10-1 and J is TRBJ2-3; 7 bases line up with TRBD1. Germline V gene lookup returns CDR1 WNHNN and CDR2 SYGVQD (reference sequence). With V trimmed by 3 bases and J by 2 bases, 5 bases remained unmatched. This CDR3 contains 15 residues. Here the CDR3 reads CASSDGQGDTDTQYF. DNA of the CDR3: TGCGCCAGCAGTGACGGCCAGGGGGACACAGATACGCAGTATTTT.

This clone was recorded once. J is TRBJ2-1 and V is TRBV15, with D tentatively TRBD2 (6 bases). The CDR3 length is 16 residues. The V gene lost 0 bases and the J gene lost 1 base, with 10 bases spanning the gap. Looked up from germline, CDR1 is LNHNV and CDR2 is YYDKDF (reference sequence). CDR3 loop: CATSRDSGSSYNEQFF. In DNA, the CDR3 is TGTGCCACCAGCAGAGATAGCGGTTCGTCCTACAATGAGCAGTTCTTC.

This rearrangement joins TRBV11-2 to TRBJ1-2; a possible D gene is TRBD1 (5 bases). Between the trimmed V and J ends, which lost 5 bases and 2 bases, there was a span of 21 bases. The germline CDR1 and CDR2 sequences are SGHAT and FQNNGV. The CDR3 has 17 residues. For the CDR3, the DNA is TGTGCCAGCAGCACCCACCCTTGGGGGGGGATGAACTATGGCTACACCTTC. It translates to CASSTHPWGGMNYGYTF. Full variable domain (remainder filled in from reference TRBV11-2 and TRBJ1-2): EAGVAQSPRYKIIEKRQSVAFWCNPISGHATLYWYQQILGQGPKLLIQFQNNGVVDDSQLPKDRFSAERLKGVDSTLKIQPAKLEDSAVYLCASSTHPWGGMNYGYTFGSGTRLTVV.

This chain links TRBV6-6 with TRBJ1-4; D call uncertain. Germline assignment: CDR1 MNHNY and CDR2 SVGAGI (reference sequence). The CDR3 totals 14 residues. V was shortened by 7 bases and J by 2 bases, with 11 bases between the two germline ends. The CDR3 nucleotides are TGTGCCAGCAAGGAGGTTTCGACTAATGAAAAACTGTTTTTT. It yields the protein CASKEVSTNEKLFF.

As DNA, the CDR3 is TGTGCCAGCAGCTCGGGACAGGGGGCCCGGGAGCTGTTTTTT. Its protein is CASSSGQGARELFF. This chain connects TRBV7-7 to TRBJ2-2; 12 nucleotides line up with TRBD1. Trimming took 4 bases from V and 9 from J; bases not matched to a gene: 3. Germline lookup yields CDR1 SSHAT and CDR2 FNYEAQ (reference sequence). This CDR3 has 14 residues.

The V call is TRBV28, the J call TRBJ2-7, with TRBD2 identical over 8 bases. V lost 6 bases, J lost 1 base, and 11 bases stayed unmatched. Per germline, CDR1 MDHEN and CDR2 SYDVKM. The CDR3 runs 16 residues. For the CDR3, the DNA is TGTGCCAGCAGGGGAGCGGCAAGCGGGAGTTCCTACGAGCAGTACTTC. Translating it yields CASRGAASGSSYEQYF.

The chain employs TRBV5-5 and TRBJ2-1; tentative D call: TRBD1 (6 bases). Trimming left V 5 bases short and J 9 bases short, with 9 bases between. Germline V lookup: CDR1 SGHKS, CDR2 YYEKEE (reference sequence). This CDR3 has 11 residues. The CDR3 DNA reads as TGTGCCAGCAGTCCAGGGGCTGAGCAGTTCTTC. Encoded protein: CASSPGAEQFF.

This rearrangement joins TRBV9 to TRBJ2-1, with 10 bases fitting TRBD2. This CDR3 is built from 16 residues. CDR1 SGDLS and CDR2 YYNGEE come from the germline V gene. With 0 bases clipped from V and 2 bases from J, the junction kept 2 bases outside the gene matches. For the CDR3, the DNA is TGTGCCAGCAGCGTAGTAGCGGGAGGCCCCTACAATGAGCAGTTCTTC. This gives the protein CASSVVAGGPYNEQFF.

V and J are TRBV6-1 and TRBJ2-1; 9 bases line up with TRBD2. The ends lost 2 bases at V and 4 bases at J; junction bases unmatched: 3. Germline V gene lookup returns CDR1 MNHNS and CDR2 SASEGT. This CDR3 has 15 residues. The CDR3 nucleotides are TGTGCCAGCAGTGAACTAGCGGGGAATTACAATGAGCAGTTCTTC. It codes for CASSELAGNYNEQFF.

The genes are TRBV6-5 and TRBJ2-3; 8 bases are a match to TRBD1. The junction had 8 bases not matched to a gene; V was cut back by 6 bases and J by 3 bases. The CDR3 extends over 15 amino acids. Germline CDR1 reads MNHEY; CDR2 reads SVGAGI. The CDR3 loop reads CASSEGQGATDTQYF. In nucleotides, the CDR3 is TGTGCCAGCAGCGAGGGGCAGGGGGCTACAGATACGCAGTATTTT.

The CDR3 spells CASSPEGQPSLGGYTF. The CDR3 DNA reads as TGCGCCAGCAGCCCCGAGGGACAGCCCTCCCTCGGGGGCTACACCTTC. The chain has TRBV5-1 and TRBJ1-2, with 7 bases matching TRBD1. CDR1 is SGHRS and CDR2 is YFSETQ in the germline V gene. This CDR3 has 16 amino acids. Trimming removed 4 bases from V and 8 bases from J; junction bases left unmatched: 17.

CDR3 sequence reads: CSVGSGSGNEQFF. The CDR3 DNA reads as TGCAGCGTGGGTAGCGGGAGCGGTAATGAGCAGTTCTTC. The chain carries TRBV29-1 and TRBJ2-1, with TRBD2 identical over 9 bases. Germline V gene lookup returns CDR1 SQVTM and CDR2 ANQGSEA. The CDR3 consists of 13 residues. Trimming cost V 6 bases and J 7 bases; bases outside gene matches: 7.

The chain joins TRBV13 to TRBJ1-4; 9 bases fit TRBD1. Trimming cost V 6 bases and J 5 bases; bases outside gene matches: 4. Germline V gives CDR1 PRHDT, CDR2 FYEKMQ (reference sequence). This CDR3 is built from 14 residues. The CDR3 nucleotides are TGTGCCAGCAGATTGGACAGGGGAAATGAAAAACTGTTTTTT. Translated, it gives CASRLDRGNEKLFF.

The V gene is TRBV6-5, the J gene TRBJ1-2; D is perhaps TRBD1 (5 bases). The CDR3 extends over 15 amino acids. Germline V gives CDR1 MNHEY, CDR2 SVGAGI. With 3 bases removed from V and 4 bases from J, the gap between germline ends came to 15 bases. CDR3 coding DNA: TGTGCCAGCAGTTATGGGGGGGGGTCGGCCTATGGCTACACCTTC. Translating gives CASSYGGGSAYGYTF.

The chain links TRBV5-1 to TRBJ2-1; 9 bases map to TRBD2. The CDR3 length is 15 residues. Germline values: CDR1 SGHRS, CDR2 YFSETQ. V lost 7 bases and J lost 9; bases outside the gene matches: 14. In DNA form, the CDR3 reads TGCGCCAGCGGGGGCACTAGCGGGTCCCGGGGTGAGCAGTTCTTC. Encoded protein: CASGGTSGSRGEQFF.

The chain is built from TRBV5-1 and TRBJ1-1; 7 bases align to TRBD1. V trimming: 2 bases; J trimming: 10 bases; junction bases outside the gene matches: 11. Germline loops: CDR1 SGHRS, CDR2 YFSETQ. The CDR3 runs to 14 residues. CDR3 residues: CASSLLEGARGAFF. The CDR3 DNA is TGCGCCAGCAGCTTACTCGAGGGGGCGCGGGGAGCTTTCTTT.

The CDR3 nucleotides are TGTGCCAGCAGCCAAGATTACCCCCACCGACAGGGGTACTCTGGAAACACCATATATTTT. The encoded protein is CASSQDYPHRQGYSGNTIYF. This rearrangement joins TRBV3-1 (or the pseudogene TRBV3-2) to TRBJ1-3, with 8 bases matching TRBD1. CDR3 length: 20 amino acids. Germline assignment: CDR1 LGHDT and CDR2 YNNKEL (reference sequence). The V and J ends lost 0 bases and 0 bases, in that order; junction bases with no gene match: 13.

CDR3 protein: CASRPHTANTEAFF. In nucleotides, the CDR3 is TGTGCCAGCAGGCCCCACACCGCGAACACTGAAGCTTTCTTT. The chain is built from TRBV3-1 (or the pseudogene TRBV3-2) and TRBJ1-1; D is uncertain. Between the trimmed V and J ends, which lost 6 bases and 1 base, there was a span of 12 bases. Per germline, CDR1 LGHDT and CDR2 YNNKEL (reference sequence). This CDR3 is 14 amino acids long.

This clone has more than one count but fewer than ten. This chain links TRBV7-9 with TRBJ2-7; D call uncertain. V lost 1 base, J lost 6 bases, and 19 bases lay in between. CDR1 is SEHNR and CDR2 is FQNEAQ in the germline V gene (reference sequence). This CDR3 has 16 amino acids. The CDR3 DNA follows: TGTGCCAGCAGCTTAGGCGGAAGATTAGCCATAGGCGAGCAGTACTTC. Protein product: CASSLGGRLAIGEQYF.

The CDR3 DNA is TGTGCCAGCAGTGCTGATTCACCGGGACACCTCACCGGGGAGCTGTTTTTT. Its translation: CASSADSPGHLTGELFF. The V and J genes are TRBV6-1 and TRBJ2-2; D possibly corresponds to TRBD1 (6 bases). V lost 4 bases and J lost 4, with 19 bases in between. Germline values: CDR1 MNHNS, CDR2 SASEGT. The CDR3 is 17 amino acids.

This clone has a single count. The chain employs TRBV9 and TRBJ2-3; 8 bases map to TRBD2. This CDR3 has 16 amino acids. V was pared by 3 bases and J by 5 bases, with 11 bases of the junction left unmatched. Germline V gene sequence: CDR1 SGDLS, CDR2 YYNGEE. The CDR3 here is CASSALPGGPGDTQYF. The DNA for the CDR3 is TGTGCCAGCAGCGCCCTTCCGGGGGGGCCGGGAGATACGCAGTATTTT.